This T cell receptor beta chain is from a study of T cell changes during pregnancy in multiple sclerosis. In the case of this clone: At one end the junction does not follow the germline gene, possibly because of a read error.

Some clones are missing from TCRdb's copy, which holds only in-frame ones; the method was immunoSEQ multiplex PCR. The table lists about 59,000 clones, around 90% of them singletons. The CDR3 has 13 residues. Germline V gene data show CDR1 as LGHNA and CDR2 as YNFKEQ. The material was peripheral blood, obtained in the first trimester of pregnancy. The chain links TRBV4-2 to TRBJ1-1; D is ambiguous. The clonotype originates from a female donor in good health, enrolled as a control in a pregnancy study. This chain's CDR3 is CAGSQSVNTEAFF. The CDR3 DNA is TGTGCCGGCAGCCAATCCGTGAACACTGAAGCTTTCTTT.